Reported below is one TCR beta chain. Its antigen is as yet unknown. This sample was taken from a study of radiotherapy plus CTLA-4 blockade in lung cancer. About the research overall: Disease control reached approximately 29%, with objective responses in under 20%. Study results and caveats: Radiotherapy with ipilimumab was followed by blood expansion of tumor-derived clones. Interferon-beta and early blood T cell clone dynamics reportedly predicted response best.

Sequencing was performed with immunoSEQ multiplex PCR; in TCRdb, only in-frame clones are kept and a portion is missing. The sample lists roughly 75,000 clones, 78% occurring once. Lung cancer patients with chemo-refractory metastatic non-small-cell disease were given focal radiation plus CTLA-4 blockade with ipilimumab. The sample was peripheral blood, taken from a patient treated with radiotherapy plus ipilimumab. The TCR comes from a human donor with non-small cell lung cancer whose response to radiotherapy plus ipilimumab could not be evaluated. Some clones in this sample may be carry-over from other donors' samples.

As DNA, the CDR3 is TGTGCCAGCAGTTACACGGCAGGAGGGGGCGGGACTGAAGCTTTCTTT. As protein: CASSYTAGGGGTEAFF. The genes are TRBV6-6 and TRBJ1-1, with 7 positions matching TRBD1. Germline CDR1 reads MNHNY; CDR2 reads SVGAGI (reference sequence). The CDR3 consists of 16 residues. Germline trimming cut 2 bases from V and 5 bases from J; bases unmatched to any gene: 11.